These 5 T cell receptor beta chains share one sample of origin, sequenced in a study of naive and memory T cell subsets. Two oligonucleotides, mixed equimolar, formed the beta constant-region primer covering TRBC1 and TRBC2. The ligated cDNA underwent four PCR rounds using SP2 and nested alpha and beta constant-region primers. One entry per CDR3 protein, called by TCRdb with MiXCR from the UMI-ligation and nested PCR reads. The sample shows around 110,000 distinct CDR3 sequences, roughly 32% of them seen only once. What was sequenced was central memory CD4+ T cells from blood. The receptors were sampled from a human donor in good health.

This clonotype came up many times. This chain uses TRBV6-5 with TRBJ2-4, with TRBD2 as a possible D gene (6 bases). V was trimmed by 6 bases and J by 1 base, leaving 7 bases between them. Germline V lookup: CDR1 MNHEY, CDR2 SVGAGI. CDR3 length: 13 amino acids. For the CDR3, the DNA is TGTGCCAGCAGCGGGACTGCCAAAAACATTCAGTACTTC. It is translated as CASSGTAKNIQYF.

The CDR3 bases are TGTGCCAGTAGTCCAACAGCGTCAAGGGGAAACATTCAGTACTTC. This codes for CASSPTASRGNIQYF. The chain links TRBV19 to TRBJ2-4, with D possibly TRBD1 on 5 matching bases. The CDR3 is 15 amino acids. The V end was cut by 5 bases, the J end by 6 bases, with 17 bases between. CDR1 and CDR2 from the germline V gene are LNHDA and SQIVND (reference sequence).

This clonotype was found many times. The V and J genes are TRBV15 and TRBJ2-1, with a tentative D call TRBD2 (6 bases). Trimming removed 0 bases at V and 3 bases at J, with 18 bases between. Per the germline V gene, CDR1 is LNHNV and CDR2 is YYDKDF (reference sequence). There are 18 residues in the CDR3. CDR3 loop: CATSRDNLVGGSYNEQFF. CDR3 DNA: TGTGCCACCAGCAGAGATAATCTGGTGGGAGGAAGCTACAATGAGCAGTTCTTC. The variable domain in full, with the rest retrieved from reference TRBV15 and TRBJ2-1, is DAMVIQNPRYQVTQFGKPVTLSCSQTLNHNVMYWYQQKSSQAPKLLFHYYDKDFNNEADTPDNFQSRRPNTSFCFLDIRSPGLGDTAMYLCATSRDNLVGGSYNEQFFGPGTRLTVL.

This clonotype was counted between two and nine times. This rearrangement joins TRBV12-5 to TRBJ2-1; D tentatively reads TRBD1 or TRBD2 (6 bases each). Germline CDR1 LGHNT, CDR2 FRNRAP. V lost 4 bases, J lost 15 bases, and 16 bases lay in between. This CDR3 has 12 residues. Here the CDR3 reads CASGSAPGALFF. The CDR3 DNA is TGTGCTAGTGGTTCCGCCCCGGGGGCTCTGTTCTTC.

This clonotype was seen a handful of times. This chain connects TRBV7-9 to TRBJ2-5, with D perhaps TRBD2 (6 bases). The germline CDR1 and CDR2 sequences are SEHNR and FQNEAQ (reference sequence). V lost 4 bases, J lost 2 bases, and 14 bases lay in between. This CDR3 region has 15 residues. The CDR3 nucleotides are TGTGCCAGCAGCTCGTACGGAGGGCTTCAAGAGACCCAGTACTTC. This gives the protein CASSSYGGLQETQYF.